This T cell receptor (beta chain) originates from a study of CD8+ T cells in alopecia areata. Study background: People stayed on tofacitinib for 6 to 18 months, then stopped the drug for 6 months. Treated patients were scored for severity by percent of scalp affected.

Isolated RNA was reverse transcribed into cDNA used as the sequencing template. Produced via immunoSEQ multiplex PCR; TCRdb's table is partial and in-frame only. Of more than 150,000 clones listed, roughly half are singletons. A few counts support this clone. Germline V lookup: CDR1 LNHNV, CDR2 YYDKDF (reference sequence). This CDR3 has 13 amino acids. Between the trimmed V and J ends, which lost 11 bases and 0 bases, there was a span of 14 bases. Treatment of the sample: oral pan-JAK inhibitor, 5-10 mg twice daily. In alopecia areata patients, both lesional scalp punch biopsies and peripheral blood were collected. CD4+ and CD8+ T cells were sorted from PBMCs stained for CD3, CD4 and CD8.

The rearrangement links TRBV15 to TRBJ2-7; D possibly corresponds to TRBD2 (5 bases). This TCR was sampled from a human donor with alopecia areata. The material was CD8+ T cells sorted from blood, obtained around week 53, from a patient treated with tofacitinib. As DNA, the CDR3 is TGTGCCGCAGGACTGGGAAGCTCCTACGAGCAGTACTTC. Amino acids: CAAGLGSSYEQYF.